This T cell receptor (beta chain) was captured in a study of blood T cell repertoires in COVID-19. Overall study: Acute and convalescent COVID-19 samples came from the United States, Italy and Spain. PBMCs, B-cell-depleted T cells, or T cells were the source of the cDNA or gDNA that made up the material.

CDR3 length: 14 amino acids. Germline-derived CDR1 and CDR2 are KGHDR and SFDVKD. V was shortened by 4 bases and J by 8 bases, with 17 bases between the two germline ends. As processed by the authors: How many nucleated cells were present was estimated from reference gene primer amplification. Assay used: immunoSEQ multiplex PCR; TCRdb lists only in-frame clones, some missing. V and J calls plus clone size are reproduced from that table; the DNA served to infer D and trimming. The sample records a few hundred thousand clones, roughly 90% being singletons. Sequenced input: peripheral blood. The rearrangement uses TRBV24-1 and TRBJ2-7; unclear D gene. The TCR originated in a man between 18 and 29 years old who had recovered from COVID-19. The CDR3 DNA sequence: TGTGCCACCAGTGAGCCGGCTCGGGTGGCTCAGCAGTACTTC. It yields the protein CATSEPARVAQQYF.